This TCR beta chain emerged from a study of blood T cell repertoires in COVID-19 (dated by TCRdb to the early 2020s). Background on the whole study: Collaborator samples came from the United States, Italy and Spain and covered acute and convalescent phases of COVID-19. The material from the prospective study consisted of cDNA or gDNA derived from T cells, B-cell-depleted T cells, or PBMCs. Deeply sampled blood TCRbeta repertoires from subjects exposed to, actively infected with, or recovered from COVID-19 were included in the dataset. The repertoires were released in a freely available public database intended as a resource for research on the immune response to SARS-CoV-2. Samples were obtained from the ongoing ImmuneRACE study (first 160 participants) and from 1,200 or so subjects provided by 6 global collaborators. Nearly every sample came with metadata listing a de-identified subject ID, COVID-19 status, age in years and sex. Where HLA class I and class II types were available, the types were taken from metadata supplied by the sample provider, not from assay-based typing. General findings and caveats noted by the study authors: Clinical and demographic metadata were provided uncurated, with the amount varying by source and participant.

Trimming costs V 5 bases and J 4 bases, and their ends lie 11 bases apart. CDR1 and CDR2 are drawn from the germline V gene: SGHVS, FNYEAQ. There are 13 amino acids in the CDR3, from cysteine to phenylalanine inclusive. Kept here is only the CDR3 DNA, which spans 39 bases and is read in frame from base 1. Concerning this clone: Its antigen specificity is not known. Base qualities are not recorded, but no much larger clone differs from it by a single base.

TCRbeta CDR3 regions were amplified from genomic DNA by means of the immunoSEQ Assay, a bias-controlled multiplex PCR. As for the authors' bioinformatics: Nucleated cell counts per sample were estimated from amplification of reference gene primers within the assay. To quantify the absolute abundance of each unique TCRbeta CDR3 rearrangement, sequence reads were collapsed and filtered. Productive Simpson clonality was computed per sample as the square root of Simpson's diversity index over productive rearrangements. Entries here come from immuneACCESS through TCRdb and include only in-frame sequences with V and J called. Some clones fail to appear in such tables; in the studies checked, an unresolved V gene covers under half of the shortfall, and the cause of the remainder is unknown. The V and J calls and the clone size are those of that table, but D and trimming were determined from the DNA. The sample yields about 280,000 clones; 75% to 85% were counted once. The ten largest clones capture approximately 5.1% of the sample.

The collaborating institutions used their own protocols to collect whole blood in K2EDTA tubes. For TCRbeta analysis, collaborators shipped samples as frozen whole blood, isolated PBMCs, or DNA extracted from either of those sample types. Sequences were obtained from peripheral blood. The V gene is TRBV7-6 and the J gene is TRBJ1-1; the D gene is perhaps TRBD1, on 5 matching bases. The clonotype was recovered from a man between 45 and 60 years old with active or convalescent COVID-19. The sequenced DNA: TGTGCCAGCAGCACCAGGGTTACCACTGAAGCTTTCTTT. Translated, this gives CASSTRVTTEAFF. Joined to the reference TRBV7-6 and TRBJ1-1 proteins, this CDR3 gives the full variable domain: GAGVSQSPRYKVTKRGQDVALRCDPISGHVSLYWYRQALGQGPEFLTYFNYEAQQDKSGLPNDRFSAERPEGSISTLTIQRTEQRDSAMYRCASSTRVTTEAFFGQGTRLTVV.